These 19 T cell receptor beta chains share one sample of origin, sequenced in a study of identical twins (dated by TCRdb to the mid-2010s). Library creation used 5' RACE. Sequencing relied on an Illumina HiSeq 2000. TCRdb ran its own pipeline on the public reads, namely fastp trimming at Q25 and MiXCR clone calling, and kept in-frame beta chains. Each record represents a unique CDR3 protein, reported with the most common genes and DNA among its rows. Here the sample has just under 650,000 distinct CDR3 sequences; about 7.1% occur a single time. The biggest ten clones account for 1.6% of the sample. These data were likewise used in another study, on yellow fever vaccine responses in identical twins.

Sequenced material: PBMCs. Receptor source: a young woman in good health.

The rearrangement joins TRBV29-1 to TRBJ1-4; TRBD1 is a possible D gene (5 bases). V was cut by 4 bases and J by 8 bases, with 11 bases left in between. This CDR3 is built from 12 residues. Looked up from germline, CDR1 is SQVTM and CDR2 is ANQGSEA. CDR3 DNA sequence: TGCAGCGTTGGCAGGGCGGGCGAAAAACTGTTTTTT. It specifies CSVGRAGEKLFF.

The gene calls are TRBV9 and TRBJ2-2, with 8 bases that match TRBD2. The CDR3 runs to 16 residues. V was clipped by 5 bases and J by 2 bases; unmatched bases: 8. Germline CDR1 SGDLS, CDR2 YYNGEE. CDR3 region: CASSPRGGSNTGELFF. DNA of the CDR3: TGTGCCAGCAGTCCTCGGGGGGGCTCTAACACCGGGGAGCTGTTTTTT.

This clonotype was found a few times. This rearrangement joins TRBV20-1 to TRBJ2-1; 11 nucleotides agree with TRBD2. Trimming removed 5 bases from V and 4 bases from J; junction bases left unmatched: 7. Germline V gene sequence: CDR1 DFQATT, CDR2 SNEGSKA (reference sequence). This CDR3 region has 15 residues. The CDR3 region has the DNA TGCAGTGCTGGATCTAGCGGGGGGTTTTACAATGAGCAGTTCTTC. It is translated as CSAGSSGGFYNEQFF.

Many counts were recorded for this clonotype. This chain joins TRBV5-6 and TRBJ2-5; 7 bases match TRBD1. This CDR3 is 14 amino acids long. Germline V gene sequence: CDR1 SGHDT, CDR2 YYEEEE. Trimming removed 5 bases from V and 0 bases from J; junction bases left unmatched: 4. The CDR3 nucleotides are TGTGCCAGCAGACACGGGACAGACCAAGAGACCCAGTACTTC. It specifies CASRHGTDQETQYF.

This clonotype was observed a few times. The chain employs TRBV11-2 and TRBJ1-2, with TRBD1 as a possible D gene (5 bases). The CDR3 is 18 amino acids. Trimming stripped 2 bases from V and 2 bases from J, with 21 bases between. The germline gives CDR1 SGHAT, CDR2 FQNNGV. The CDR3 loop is CASSLFPSITGRNYGYTF. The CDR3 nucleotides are TGTGCCAGCAGCTTATTTCCGAGCATAACGGGACGGAACTATGGCTACACCTTC.

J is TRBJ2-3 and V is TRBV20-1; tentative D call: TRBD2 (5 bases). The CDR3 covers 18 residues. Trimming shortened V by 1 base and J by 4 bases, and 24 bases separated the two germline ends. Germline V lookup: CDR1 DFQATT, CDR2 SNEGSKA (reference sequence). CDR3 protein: CSARASRPASRVADTQYF. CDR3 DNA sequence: TGCAGTGCTAGAGCTAGCCGCCCGGCTAGCCGAGTCGCAGATACGCAGTATTTT.

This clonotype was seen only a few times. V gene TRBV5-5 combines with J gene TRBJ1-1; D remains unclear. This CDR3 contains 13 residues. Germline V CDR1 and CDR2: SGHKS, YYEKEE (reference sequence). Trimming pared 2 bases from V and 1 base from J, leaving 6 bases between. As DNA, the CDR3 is TGTGCCAGCAGCTTTGAAGGGAACACTGAAGCTTTCTTT. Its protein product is CASSFEGNTEAFF.

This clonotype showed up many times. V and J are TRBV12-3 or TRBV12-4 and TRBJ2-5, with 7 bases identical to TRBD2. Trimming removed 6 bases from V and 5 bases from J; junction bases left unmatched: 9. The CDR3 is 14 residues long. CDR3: CASSYMGGGETQYF. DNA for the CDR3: TGTGCCAGCAGCTATATGGGGGGGGGGGAGACCCAGTACTTC.

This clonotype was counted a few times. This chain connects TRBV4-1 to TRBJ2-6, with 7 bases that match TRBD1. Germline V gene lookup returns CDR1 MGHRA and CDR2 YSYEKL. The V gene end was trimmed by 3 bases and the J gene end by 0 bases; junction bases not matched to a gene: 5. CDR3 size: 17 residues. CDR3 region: CASSQPGQSSGANVLTF. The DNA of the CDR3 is TGCGCCAGCAGCCAGCCGGGACAGAGCTCTGGGGCCAACGTCCTGACTTTC.

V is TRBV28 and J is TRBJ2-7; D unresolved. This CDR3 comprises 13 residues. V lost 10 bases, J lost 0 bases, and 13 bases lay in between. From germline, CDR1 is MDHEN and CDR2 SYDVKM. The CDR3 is CATRNDNSYEQYV. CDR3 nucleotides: TGTGCCACCCGGAACGACAACTCCTACGAGCAGTACGTC.

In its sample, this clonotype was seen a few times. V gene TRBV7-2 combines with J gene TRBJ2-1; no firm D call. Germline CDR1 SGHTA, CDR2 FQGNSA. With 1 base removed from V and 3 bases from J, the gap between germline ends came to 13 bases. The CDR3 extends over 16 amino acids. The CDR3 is CASSLGVGLVYNEQFF. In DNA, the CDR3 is TGTGCCAGCAGCTTAGGAGTCGGGCTAGTCTACAATGAGCAGTTCTTC.

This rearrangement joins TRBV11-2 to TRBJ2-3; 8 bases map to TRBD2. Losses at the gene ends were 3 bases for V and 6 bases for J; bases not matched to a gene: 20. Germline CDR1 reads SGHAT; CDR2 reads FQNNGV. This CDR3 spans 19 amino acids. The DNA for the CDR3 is TGTGCCAGCAGCTTGGAACCGTTTATATCGGGGGGGGCAAGGGATACGCAGTATTTT. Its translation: CASSLEPFISGGARDTQYF.

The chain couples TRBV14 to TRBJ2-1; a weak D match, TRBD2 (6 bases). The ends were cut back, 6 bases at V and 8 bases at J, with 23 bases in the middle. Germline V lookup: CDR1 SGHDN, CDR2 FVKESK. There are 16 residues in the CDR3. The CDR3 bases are TGTGCCAGCAGACAGACCGGGACTCCCGGCCCCCATGAGCAGTTCTTC. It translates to CASRQTGTPGPHEQFF.

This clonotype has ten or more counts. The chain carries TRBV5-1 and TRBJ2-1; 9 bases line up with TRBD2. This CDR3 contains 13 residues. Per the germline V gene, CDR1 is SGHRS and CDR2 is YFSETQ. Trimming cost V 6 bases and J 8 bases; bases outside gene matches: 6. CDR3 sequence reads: CASTAGLAHEQFF. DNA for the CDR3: TGCGCCAGCACCGCGGGACTAGCCCATGAGCAGTTCTTC.

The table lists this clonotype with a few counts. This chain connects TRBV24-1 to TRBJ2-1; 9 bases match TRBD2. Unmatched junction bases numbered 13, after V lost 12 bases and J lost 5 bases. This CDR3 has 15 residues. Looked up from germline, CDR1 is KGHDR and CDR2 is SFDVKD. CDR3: CAVGRLADNNNEQFF. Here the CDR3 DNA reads TGTGCCGTAGGTCGACTAGCGGATAACAACAATGAGCAGTTCTTC.

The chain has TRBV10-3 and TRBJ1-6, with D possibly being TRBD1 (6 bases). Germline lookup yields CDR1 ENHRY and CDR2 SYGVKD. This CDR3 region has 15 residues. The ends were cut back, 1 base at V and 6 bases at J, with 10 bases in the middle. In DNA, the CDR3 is TGTGCCATCAGTGAGTGGACAGCGGGTAATTCACCCCTCCACTTT. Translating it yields CAISEWTAGNSPLHF.

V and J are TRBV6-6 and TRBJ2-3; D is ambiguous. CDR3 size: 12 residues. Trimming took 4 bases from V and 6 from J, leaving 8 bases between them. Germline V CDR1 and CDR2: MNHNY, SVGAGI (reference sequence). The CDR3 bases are TGTGCCAGCAGTTCCCCGCCGGATACGCAGTATTTT. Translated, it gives CASSSPPDTQYF.

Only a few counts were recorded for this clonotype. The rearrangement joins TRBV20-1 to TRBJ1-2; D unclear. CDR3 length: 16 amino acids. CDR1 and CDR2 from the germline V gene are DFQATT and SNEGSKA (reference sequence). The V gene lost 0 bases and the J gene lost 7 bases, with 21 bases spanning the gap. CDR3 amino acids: CSARDWEQSTLGGYTF. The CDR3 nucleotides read TGCAGTGCTAGAGATTGGGAACAGAGTACGTTGGGTGGCTACACCTTC.

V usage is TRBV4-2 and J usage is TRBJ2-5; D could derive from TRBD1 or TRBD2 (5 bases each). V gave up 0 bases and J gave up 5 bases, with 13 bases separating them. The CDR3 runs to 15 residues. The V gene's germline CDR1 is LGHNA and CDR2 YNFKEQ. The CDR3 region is CASSQEYGAGETQYF. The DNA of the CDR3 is TGTGCCAGCAGCCAAGAGTACGGGGCCGGGGAGACCCAGTACTTC.